This T cell receptor beta chain was recovered during a study of blood T cell repertoires in COVID-19. Trimming took 10 bases from V and 4 from J; bases not matched to a gene: 7. Per the germline V gene, CDR1 is SNHLY and CDR2 is FYNNEI. The CDR3 length is 12 residues. As processed by the authors: Reference gene primer amplification gave estimated nucleated cell counts. The protocol was immunoSEQ multiplex PCR, while the TCRdb copy is restricted to in-frame clones and leaves out a portion. The V and J calls and clone size were taken over from that table, and D and trimming were inferred from the DNA. The sample consists of just over 300,000 clones, roughly 91% of them appearing once.

The source is a woman aged 25 to 39 with COVID-19, enrolled during active disease. Specimen: peripheral blood. The chain is built from TRBV2 and TRBJ2-7; 7 bases are a match to TRBD1. CDR3 bases: TGTGCCACCCCGGACAGGTGGTACGAGCAGTACGTC. Protein sequence: CATPDRWYEQYV.